This passage covers 13 T cell receptor beta chains from one sample sequenced in a study of blood T cell repertoires in COVID-19. Sequenced by immunoSEQ multiplex PCR; TCRdb stores in-frame clones only, minus some. The data show more than 200,000 clones, around 80% seen once. Material: peripheral blood. The receptors originated from a man aged 55 to 70 with acute or convalescent COVID-19.

This rearrangement joins TRBV3-1 (or the pseudogene TRBV3-2) to TRBJ2-1; D possibly corresponds to TRBD2 (6 bases). CDR3 length: 16 amino acids. The V end lost 4 bases, the J end lost 0 bases, and 13 bases lay between the germline ends. Germline-derived CDR1 and CDR2 are LGHDT and YNNKEL (reference sequence). The CDR3 protein is CASSPTRGSSYNEQFF. The CDR3 coding sequence is TGTGCCAGCAGCCCGACTCGGGGGAGCTCCTACAATGAGCAGTTCTTC.

This clone occurred once. The chain has TRBV6-5 and TRBJ2-5, with D maybe TRBD1 (6 bases). With 6 bases removed from V and 5 bases from J, the gap between germline ends came to 10 bases. CDR3 size: 12 residues. The germline gives CDR1 MNHEY, CDR2 SVGAGI. CDR3 DNA: TGTGCCAGCAGGACACAGGGTGAGACCCAGTACTTC. Its translation is CASRTQGETQYF.

The chain links TRBV7-3 to TRBJ2-1, with 7 nucleotides matching TRBD1. The CDR3 is 15 residues long. Trimming took 5 bases from V and 0 from J; bases not matched to a gene: 4. Germline V gene data show CDR1 as SGHTA and CDR2 as FQGTGA. DNA of the CDR3: TGTGCCAGCAGCCCACAGGGGTTCTCCTACAATGAGCAGTTCTTC. Translated, it gives CASSPQGFSYNEQFF.

V is TRBV3-1 (or the pseudogene TRBV3-2) and J is TRBJ1-5; tentatively, D is TRBD1 (6 bases). The germline CDR1 and CDR2 sequences are LGHDT and YNNKEL (reference sequence). Trimming took off 3 bases at V and 10 bases at J, with 10 bases between the two ends. The CDR3 is made up of 12 amino acids. CDR3 protein: CASSQGDTPQHF. In nucleotides, the CDR3 is TGTGCCAGCAGCCAGGGGGACACCCCCCAGCATTTT.

This clone was observed a few times. The CDR3 DNA reads TGCGCCAGCAGCATTGTCGGTGGAGCGGGGGCAACTAATGAAAAACTGTTTTTT. This gives the protein CASSIVGGAGATNEKLFF. The chain recombines TRBV5-1 with TRBJ1-4; TRBD1 is a possible D gene (5 bases). The germline gives CDR1 SGHRS, CDR2 YFSETQ. The V gene lost 4 bases and the J gene lost 0 bases, with 19 bases spanning the gap. The CDR3 is made up of 18 amino acids.

This chain connects TRBV6-2 or TRBV6-3 to TRBJ2-3, with 14 bases identical to TRBD2. Germline assignment: CDR1 MNHEY and CDR2 SVGEGT. The CDR3 covers 15 residues. Trimming took 6 bases from V and 5 from J; bases not matched to a gene: 4. The CDR3 reads CASSRLAGGKDTQYF. The CDR3, as DNA: TGTGCCAGCAGCCGACTAGCGGGAGGGAAAGATACGCAGTATTTT.

This chain connects TRBV4-1 to TRBJ2-3, with D possibly matching TRBD1 (5 bases). Germline values: CDR1 MGHRA, CDR2 YSYEKL. CDR3 length: 15 amino acids. The V end lost 1 base, the J end lost 1 base, and 9 bases lay between the germline ends. Here the CDR3 reads CASSQVEGGTDTQYF. The CDR3 coding sequence is TGCGCCAGCAGCCAAGTGGAAGGGGGCACAGATACGCAGTATTTT.

The chain recombines TRBV10-3 with TRBJ2-5; TRBD2 matches at 12 bases. The V and J ends lost 0 bases and 5 bases, in that order; junction bases with no gene match: 4. Germline assignment: CDR1 ENHRY and CDR2 SYGVKD. The CDR3 is made up of 16 amino acids. CDR3 protein: CAISESLAGGPETQYF. The CDR3 region has the DNA TGTGCCATCAGTGAGTCGCTAGCGGGGGGGCCGGAGACCCAGTACTTC.

J is TRBJ2-2 and V is TRBV5-8, with TRBD2 matching over 14 bases. V was clipped by 4 bases and J by 3 bases; unmatched bases: 2. This CDR3 comprises 16 residues. Germline V lookup: CDR1 SGHTS, CDR2 YDEGEE. The CDR3 DNA sequence: TGTGCCAGCAGCGTGGGACTAGCGGGGGACACCGGGGAGCTGTTTTTT. Translated, it gives CASSVGLAGDTGELFF. Combining the CDR3 with reference TRBV5-8 and TRBJ2-2 gives the whole variable domain EAGVTQSPTHLIKTRGQQATLRCSPISGHTSVYWYQQALGLGLQFLLWYDEGEERNRGNFPPRFSGRQFPNYSSELNVNALELEDSALYLCASSVGLAGDTGELFFGEGSRLTVL.

The rearrangement joins TRBV3-1 (or the pseudogene TRBV3-2) to TRBJ2-5, with 11 bases fitting TRBD2. V shed 1 base and J 2 bases; nucleotides not matched to a gene: 12. The V gene's germline CDR1 is LGHDT and CDR2 YNNKEL (reference sequence). The CDR3 contains 19 residues. CDR3 sequence: CASSQVLASGGSWQETQYF. In DNA, the CDR3 is TGTGCCAGCAGCCAAGTTTTGGCTAGCGGGGGGAGTTGGCAAGAGACCCAGTACTTC.

This rearrangement joins TRBV3-1 (or the pseudogene TRBV3-2) to TRBJ2-1; 10 bases are shared with TRBD2. J gave up 8 bases and V 0 bases, and 10 bases lay outside the gene matches. Germline CDR1 and CDR2: LGHDT and YNNKEL (reference sequence). The CDR3 contains 17 residues. Here the CDR3 DNA reads TGTGCCAGCAGCCAAGATCTCGGTACTAGCGGGAACTATGAGCAGTTCTTC. Its protein is CASSQDLGTSGNYEQFF.

The rearrangement uses TRBV29-1 and TRBJ2-5; D might be TRBD2 (5 bases). The CDR3 is 15 residues long. Trimming took 6 bases from V and 1 from J, leaving 18 bases between them. Germline V gives CDR1 SQVTM, CDR2 ANQGSEA. CDR3 in DNA: TGCAGCGTCAAGACCTACCGGAGGTCCCAAGAGACCCAGTACTTC. Its translation: CSVKTYRRSQETQYF.

The V and J genes are TRBV6-1 and TRBJ1-1; D gene uncertain. The germline CDR1 and CDR2 sequences are MNHNS and SASEGT. CDR3 length: 14 residues. V was shortened by 0 bases and J by 1 base, with 6 bases between the two germline ends. The CDR3 sequence is CASSEAWPNTEAFF. CDR3 in DNA: TGTGCCAGCAGTGAAGCCTGGCCGAACACTGAAGCTTTCTTT.